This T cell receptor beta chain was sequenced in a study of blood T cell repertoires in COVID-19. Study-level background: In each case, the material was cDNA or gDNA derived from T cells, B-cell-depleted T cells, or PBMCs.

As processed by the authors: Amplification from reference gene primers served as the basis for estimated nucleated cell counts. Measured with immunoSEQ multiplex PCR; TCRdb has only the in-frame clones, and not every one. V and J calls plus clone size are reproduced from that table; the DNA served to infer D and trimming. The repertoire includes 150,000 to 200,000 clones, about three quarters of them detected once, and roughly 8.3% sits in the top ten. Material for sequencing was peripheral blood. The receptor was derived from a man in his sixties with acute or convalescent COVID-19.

CDR3 nucleotides: TGTGCCAGTATTGAGGGGGTTACAGATACGCAGTATTTT. Encoded protein: CASIEGVTDTQYF. The chain links TRBV19 to TRBJ2-3, with D tentatively TRBD1 (6 bases). Germline values: CDR1 LNHDA, CDR2 SQIVND (reference sequence). This CDR3 has 13 residues. The ends were cut back, 7 bases at V and 3 bases at J, with 11 bases in the middle.